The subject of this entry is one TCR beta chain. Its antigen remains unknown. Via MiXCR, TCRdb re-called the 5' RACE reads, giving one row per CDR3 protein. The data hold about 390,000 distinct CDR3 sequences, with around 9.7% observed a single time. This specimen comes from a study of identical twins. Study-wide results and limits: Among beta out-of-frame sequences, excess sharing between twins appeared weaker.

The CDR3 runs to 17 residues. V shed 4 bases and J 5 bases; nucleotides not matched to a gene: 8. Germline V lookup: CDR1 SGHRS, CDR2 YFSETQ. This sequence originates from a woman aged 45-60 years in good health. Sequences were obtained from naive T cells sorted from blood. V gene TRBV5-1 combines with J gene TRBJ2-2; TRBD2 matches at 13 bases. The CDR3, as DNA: TGCGCCAGCAGCGAGAGACTAGCGGGAGGACGTACCGGGGAGCTGTTTTTT. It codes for CASSERLAGGRTGELFF.